These T cell receptor beta chains were read from a single sample in a study of shared clonotypes between healthy human individuals. Assay used: immunoSEQ multiplex PCR; TCRdb lists only in-frame clones, some missing. The repertoire holds about 2 million clones, with 85% to 95% as singletons. The sequencing sample was made of naive CD4+ T cells sorted from blood. All receptors derive from a man aged 18-30 years in good health. CDR3s include the opening cysteine and the closing phenylalanine or tryptophan. A D gene is named only where the DNA matches it firmly. For some rows the clone size is stated as once, few or many, or as a class when expanded; others skip it.

TRBD2	.	TRBV5-6	TRBJ2-7	TGTGCCAGCAGCTTGGAGGCTAGCGGCCCCTACGAGCAGTACTTC	CASSLEASGPYEQYF
.	.	TRBV5-1	TRBJ2-7	TGCGCCAGCCAACAAAGGTGGTCCTACGAGCAGTACTTC	CASQQRWSYEQYF
.	once	TRBV18	TRBJ2-3	TGTGCCAGCTCCGTAGGCCCCACAGATACGCAGTATTTT	CASSVGPTDTQYF
.	.	TRBV5-8	TRBJ2-3	TGTGCCAGCAGCTTTTTTACAGATACGCAGTATTTT	CASSFFTDTQYF
.	.	TRBV27	TRBJ2-5	TGTGCCAGCAGTAGGATCGGTAAAGAGACCCAGTACTTC	CASSRIGKETQYF
.	.	TRBV2	TRBJ1-1	TGTGCCAGCAGGCTTACGGGACAGAACACTGAAGCTTTCTTT	CASRLTGQNTEAFF
.	.	TRBV30	TRBJ1-1	TGTGCCTGGAGCGACAGGAACACTGAAGCTTTCTTT	CAWSDRNTEAFF
.	.	TRBV19	TRBJ1-1	TGTGCCAGTAGTATAGGGGGGCGGAACACTGAAGCTTTCTTT	CASSIGGRNTEAFF
TRBD1	.	TRBV6-5	TRBJ2-7	TGTGCCAGCAGTACAGGGGGCAAGGTCTCCGAGCAGTACTTC	CASSTGGKVSEQYF
.	.	TRBV5-4	TRBJ1-4	TGTGCCAGCAGCTTGGGCAGGGACGGAGAAAAACTGTTTTTT	CASSLGRDGEKLFF
TRBD1	.	TRBV6-6	TRBJ1-5	TGTGCCAGCAGTTTGACAGGGGATCAGCCCCAGCATTTT	CASSLTGDQPQHF
.	.	TRBV28	TRBJ2-7	TGTGCCAGCAGGGGAACCGGGCCCTTGGGCTTC	CASRGTGPLGF
.	.	TRBV6-1	TRBJ1-4	TGTGCCAGCAGTGAAAGGCCTGGGGGCGAAAAACTGTTTTTT	CASSERPGGEKLFF
TRBD1	.	TRBV2	TRBJ1-5	TGTGCCAGCAGTGAACAGGGGGCAAGCAATCAGCCCCAGCATTTT	CASSEQGASNQPQHF
TRBD2	.	TRBV2	TRBJ2-7	TGTGCCAGCACATTGACTAGCGGGGGGTACGAGCAGTACTTC	CASTLTSGGYEQYF
.	once	TRBV5-4	TRBJ1-2	TGTGCCAGCAGCTTTCTTCCAGAAAATGATGGCTACACCTTC	CASSFLPENDGYTF
.	once	TRBV2	TRBJ2-7	TGTGCCAGTCTCTTCGGACAGCAGTCCTACGAGCAGTACTTC	CASLFGQQSYEQYF
.	.	TRBV10-3	TRBJ2-5	TGTGCCATCAGAGGGGGACTCCAAGAGACCCAGTACTTC	CAIRGGLQETQYF
.	.	TRBV5-8	TRBJ2-7	TGTGCCAGCAGCTTGGGATGGAGCTCCTACGAGCAGTACTTC	CASSLGWSSYEQYF
.	.	TRBV7-8	TRBJ2-7	TGTGCCAGCAGCCGACGGGGAGCAGGCTCCTACGAGCAGTACTTC	CASSRRGAGSYEQYF
TRBD1	.	TRBV6-4	TRBJ2-7	TGTGCCAGCAGGGTCCGACAGGGGGCAAGTGAGCAGTACTTC	CASRVRQGASEQYF
.	.	TRBV5-4	TRBJ1-1	TGTGCCAGCAGCTTAGCTACAGGACAGAACACTGAAGCTTTCTTT	CASSLATGQNTEAFF
.	.	TRBV7-9	TRBJ2-4	TGTGCCAGCAGCCCTACTTTAGCCAAAAACATTCAGTACTTC	CASSPTLAKNIQYF